This T cell receptor beta chain was retrieved from a study of T cells in Graves' hyperthyroidism and ophthalmopathy. Amplified TCR beta CDR3 regions came from RNA transcripts. The HTBI primer set was used in a first-round RT-PCR of the TCR CDR3. TCRdb used MiXCR to reprocess the multiplex PCR reads, holding one entry per CDR3 protein. Among about 280,000 distinct CDR3 sequences listed, around a quarter were seen once. This CDR3 has 15 amino acids. Germline assignment: CDR1 MNHEY and CDR2 SMNVEV (reference sequence). The V and J ends lost 3 bases and 6 bases respectively, with 15 bases between them. Newly diagnosed patients aged 18 to 65 had hyperthyroidism of under 2 months' duration.

This TCR was sampled from a man in his forties with Graves' hyperthyroidism that later progressed to Graves' ophthalmopathy. The V gene is TRBV27, the J gene TRBJ1-5; D ambiguous. Sequenced: blood. The CDR3 is CASSFGPSGTQPQHF. The CDR3 DNA follows: TGTGCCAGCAGTTTTGGCCCCTCTGGAACTCAGCCCCAGCATTTT.